At least ten counts were recorded for the clone carrying this T cell receptor beta chain. Its antigen is currently unknown. Diagnoses were made from clinical symptoms, serum measures (thyroxine and TRAb), thyroid ultrasound and orbital computed tomography. This record belongs to a study of T cells in Graves' hyperthyroidism and ophthalmopathy. Study-level points and caveats: Peripheral blood also featured most of the thyroid clonotypes expanded above 0.001.

Germline V lookup: CDR1 SGHVS, CDR2 FQNEAQ. The CDR3 has 15 amino acids. The trim removed 5 bases at V and 6 bases at J, leaving 7 bases unmatched. The investigators amplified TCR beta CDR3 regions from RNA transcripts. The TCR CDR3 first-round RT-PCR relied on the HTBI primer set. One entry per CDR3 protein, called by TCRdb with MiXCR from the multiplex PCR reads. This repertoire shows 400,000 to 550,000 distinct CDR3 sequences, approximately 15% found once; its top ten account for under 20%. The sequenced sample consisted of blood. The chain recombines TRBV7-8 with TRBJ2-2; 9 nucleotides align to TRBD2. This TCR came from a woman between 18 and 29 years old with Graves' hyperthyroidism. CDR3 residues: CASSPPSGKAGELFF. The DNA for the CDR3 is TGTGCCAGCAGCCCCCCTAGCGGGAAGGCCGGGGAGCTGTTTTTT.